A selection of T cell receptor beta chains follows, all from one sample in a study of T cell changes during pregnancy in multiple sclerosis. Produced via immunoSEQ multiplex PCR; TCRdb's table is partial and in-frame only. The table has roughly 93,000 clones, under 95% seen once. Sequencing used peripheral blood, obtained after pregnancy. The origin of the receptors is a female donor in good health, enrolled as a control in a pregnancy study. CDR3s include the opening cysteine and the closing phenylalanine or tryptophan. Fields, in order: D gene, V gene, clone size, J gene, CDR3 protein, CDR3 DNA. D genes are given only for firm matches. Where a row states a size, it is once, few, many or the class of an expanded clone; other rows omit it.

D: .; V: TRBV7-8; size: .; J: TRBJ2-3; CDR3: CASSLGTDSTDTQYF; DNA: TGTGCCAGCAGCTTAGGGACAGATAGCACAGATACGCAGTATTTT
D: .; V: TRBV10-3; size: .; J: TRBJ2-7; CDR3: CAISDPPTTGYNEQYF; DNA: TGTGCCATCAGTGACCCGCCCACGACAGGTTACAACGAGCAGTACTTC
D: .; V: TRBV5-4; size: .; J: TRBJ1-1; CDR3: CASISVSEAFF; DNA: TGTGCCAGCATATCAGTATCTGAAGCTTTCTTT
D: .; V: TRBV7-2; size: .; J: TRBJ2-3; CDR3: CASSSLEKAQDTQYF; DNA: TGTGCCAGCAGCTCCCTAGAAAAAGCCCAAGATACGCAGTATTTT
D: .; V: TRBV6-4; size: .; J: TRBJ2-2; CDR3: CASSPAEAGELFF; DNA: TGTGCCAGCAGTCCTGCTGAGGCCGGGGAGCTGTTTTTT
D: .; V: TRBV6-5; size: .; J: TRBJ1-1; CDR3: CASSYGAGAMNTEAFF; DNA: TGTGCCAGCAGTTATGGGGCAGGGGCTATGAACACTGAAGCTTTCTTT
D: TRBD2; V: TRBV13; size: .; J: TRBJ2-7; CDR3: CASSGSGVTYEQYF; DNA: TGTGCCAGCAGCGGTAGCGGGGTTACCTACGAGCAGTACTTC
D: .; V: TRBV4-1; size: .; J: TRBJ2-5; CDR3: CASSRAQETQYF; DNA: TGCGCCAGCAGCCGCGCTCAAGAGACCCAGTACTTC
D: .; V: TRBV7-9; size: .; J: TRBJ2-5; CDR3: CASSLGPSGVTETQYF; DNA: TGTGCCAGCAGCTTAGGACCCAGCGGTGTTACAGAGACCCAGTACTTC
D: .; V: TRBV29-1; size: .; J: TRBJ2-3; CDR3: CSVDITAAFTDTQYF; DNA: TGCAGCGTTGATATTACCGCGGCGTTCACAGATACGCAGTATTTT
D: .; V: TRBV28; size: .; J: TRBJ1-1; CDR3: CASSYGAGGWEAFF; DNA: TGTGCCAGCAGTTATGGGGCCGGGGGTTGGGAAGCTTTCTTT
D: .; V: TRBV14; size: .; J: TRBJ1-1; CDR3: CASSPPGRDSAFF; DNA: TGTGCCAGCAGCCCGCCCGGCAGGGATTCGGCTTTCTTT
D: TRBD2; V: TRBV4-1; size: .; J: TRBJ2-3; CDR3: CASRGLVSGTTDTQYF; DNA: TGCGCCAGCAGAGGCCTCGTTAGCGGGACCACAGATACGCAGTATTTT
D: .; V: TRBV7-9; size: .; J: TRBJ2-7; CDR3: CASSLPGNSYEQYF; DNA: TGTGCCAGCAGCTTACCCGGGAACTCCTACGAGCAGTACTTC
D: TRBD1; V: TRBV6-6; size: once; J: TRBJ1-2; CDR3: CASSRQGQGFYGYTF; DNA: TGTGCCAGCAGCAGGCAGGGACAGGGGTTCTATGGCTACACCTTC
D: TRBD1; V: TRBV5-1; size: .; J: TRBJ1-2; CDR3: CASSRTGAGYGYTF; DNA: TGCGCCAGCAGCCGGACAGGGGCCGGCTATGGCTACACCTTC
D: .; V: TRBV29-1; size: .; J: TRBJ1-1; CDR3: CSLTPDGSRDNWSFF; DNA: TGCAGCTTGACTCCAGATGGGTCCAGGGACAACTGGTCTTTCTTT
D: .; V: TRBV6-5; size: once; J: TRBJ1-5; CDR3: CASRPQGNNQPQHF; DNA: TGTGCCAGCAGACCCCAGGGAAACAATCAGCCCCAGCATTTT
D: .; V: TRBV13; size: .; J: TRBJ1-3; CDR3: CASSLRGNTIYF; DNA: TGTGCCAGCAGCTTGAGAGGAAACACCATATATTTT
D: TRBD2; V: TRBV5-1; size: .; J: TRBJ2-3; CDR3: CASSPGLATDTQYF; DNA: TGCGCCAGCAGCCCGGGACTAGCGACAGATACGCAGTATTTT
D: .; V: TRBV18; size: .; J: TRBJ2-1; CDR3: CASSLAYNEQFF; DNA: TGTGCCAGCTCCCTCGCCTACAATGAGCAGTTCTTC
D: .; V: TRBV7-6; size: .; J: TRBJ1-1; CDR3: CASSLDAVNTEAFF; DNA: TGTGCCAGCAGCTTAGATGCGGTGAACACTGAAGCTTTCTTT
D: TRBD2; V: TRBV27; size: .; J: TRBJ2-3; CDR3: CASRPFSGGARDTQYF; DNA: TGTGCCAGCAGGCCCTTTAGCGGGGGGGCCAGAGATACGCAGTATTTT
D: TRBD1; V: TRBV28; size: .; J: TRBJ1-1; CDR3: CASRIQGGGTEAFF; DNA: TGTGCCAGCAGGATACAGGGGGGTGGAACTGAAGCTTTCTTT
D: TRBD1; V: TRBV4-1; size: .; J: TRBJ1-2; CDR3: CASSPGQANGYTF; DNA: TGCGCCAGCAGCCCGGGACAGGCCAATGGCTACACCTTC
D: TRBD2; V: TRBV28; size: once; J: TRBJ2-5; CDR3: CASSLIPWGLAGRGPQETQYF; DNA: TGTGCCAGCAGTTTGATTCCTTGGGGACTAGCGGGACGGGGCCCCCAAGAGACCCAGTACTTC
D: TRBD2; V: TRBV4-1; size: .; J: TRBJ2-7; CDR3: CASSQAGTSGYPYEQYF; DNA: TGCGCCAGCAGCCAAGCGGGGACTAGCGGGTACCCCTACGAGCAGTACTTC
D: .; V: TRBV7-2; size: .; J: TRBJ1-2; CDR3: CASSPRREDGYTF; DNA: TGTGCCAGCAGCCCAAGGAGGGAAGATGGCTACACCTTC
D: TRBD2; V: TRBV19; size: .; J: TRBJ2-3; CDR3: CASSIGSGLAKGDTQYF; DNA: TGTGCCAGTAGTATAGGGTCTGGACTAGCGAAGGGGGATACGCAGTATTTT
D: .; V: TRBV19; size: .; J: TRBJ2-1; CDR3: CASSLAVVDEQFF; DNA: TGTGCCAGTAGCTTGGCGGTGGTTGATGAGCAGTTCTTC
D: TRBD2; V: TRBV18; size: .; J: TRBJ2-3; CDR3: CASSPSASGSRRTDTQYF; DNA: TGTGCCAGCTCACCATCGGCTAGCGGGAGTCGGCGCACAGATACGCAGTATTTT
D: .; V: TRBV18; size: .; J: TRBJ2-7; CDR3: CASSPPGGYEQYF; DNA: TGTGCCAGCTCACCACCAGGAGGTTACGAGCAGTACTTC
D: .; V: TRBV9; size: .; J: TRBJ2-3; CDR3: CASSHDDRGTQYF; DNA: TGTGCCAGCAGCCACGACGACCGCGGTACGCAGTATTTT
D: TRBD1; V: TRBV10-2; size: .; J: TRBJ2-3; CDR3: CASSWDRVGPDTQYF; DNA: TGCGCCAGCAGCTGGGACAGGGTAGGCCCAGATACGCAGTATTTT
D: .; V: TRBV6-6; size: .; J: TRBJ1-1; CDR3: CASRNPRTLFAEAFF; DNA: TGTGCCAGCAGGAATCCACGGACATTATTCGCTGAAGCTTTCTTT
D: TRBD1; V: TRBV15; size: .; J: TRBJ2-7; CDR3: CATSRDRVGSYEQYF; DNA: TGTGCCACCAGCAGGGACAGGGTGGGCTCCTACGAGCAGTACTTC
D: .; V: TRBV5-1; size: .; J: TRBJ1-3; CDR3: CASSFTAGENTIYF; DNA: TGCGCCAGCAGCTTTACAGCGGGGGAAAACACCATATATTTT
D: .; V: TRBV5-1; size: once; J: TRBJ2-2; CDR3: CASKKRDTGELFF; DNA: TGCGCCAGCAAAAAGCGAGACACCGGGGAGCTGTTTTTT
D: .; V: TRBV4-1; size: .; J: TRBJ2-7; CDR3: CASSHAQGLVGEQYF; DNA: TGCGCCAGCAGCCATGCACAGGGCCTTGTGGGGGAGCAGTACTTC